Shown below are 5 T cell receptor beta chains from a single sample sequenced in a study of beta chain features in type 1 diabetes. Since all of the isolated RNA was reverse transcribed, expressed TCRB transcripts were what got sequenced. Here immunoSEQ multiplex PCR was the method, and the copy in TCRdb shows in-frame clones only, minus some. Of about 390,000 clones detected, 9.5% to 10% appear once; the ten largest clones hold roughly 0.6%. Study-wide findings and caveats: TCRB CDR3s were moderately but significantly shorter in Type 1 diabetes patients in all four CD4+ subsets.

Antigens for these TCRs are unknown. Sequencing was performed on central memory CD4+ T cells from blood. These receptors all come from a man aged 30-40 years with type 1 diabetes.

CDR3 protein: CASSLWQGVDTEAFF. The CDR3 coding sequence is TGTGCCAGCAGCTTATGGCAGGGAGTGGACACTGAAGCTTTCTTT. The chain couples TRBV7-9 to TRBJ1-1, with D possibly TRBD1 on 5 matching bases. The germline V gene encodes CDR1 SEHNR and CDR2 FQNEAQ (reference sequence). The germline V and J ends were trimmed by 2 bases and 3 bases, with 13 bases remaining between them. The CDR3 loop spans 15 amino acids.

The chain employs TRBV7-2 and TRBJ2-3, with 8 positions matching TRBD2. The CDR3 extends over 17 amino acids. CDR1 and CDR2 (germline): SGHTA, FQGNSA. With 1 base clipped from V and 4 bases from J, the junction kept 10 bases outside the gene matches. The CDR3 loop reads CASSLDLGGRRADTQYF. The CDR3 DNA reads as TGTGCCAGCAGCTTAGATCTTGGCGGGAGGCGGGCAGATACGCAGTATTTT.

This clone was picked up a small number of times. V and J are TRBV5-4 and TRBJ1-1; 7 nucleotides match TRBD1. V trimming: 5 bases; J trimming: 1 base; junction bases outside the gene matches: 5. The CDR3 consists of 14 residues. CDR1 SGHNT and CDR2 YYREEE come from the germline V gene (reference sequence). The CDR3 nucleotides read TGTGCCAGCAGACTGGACAGGAGGAACACTGAAGCTTTCTTT. Translated: CASRLDRRNTEAFF.

Only a few counts were recorded for this clone. The chain couples TRBV5-1 to TRBJ2-7, with TRBD1 matching 9 bases. The CDR3 runs 15 residues. Germline CDR1 and CDR2: SGHRS and YFSETQ. J was trimmed by 1 base and V by 4 bases; bases with no gene match: 6. As DNA, the CDR3 is TGCGCCAGCAGCGGGTCGGACAGGGGTTCCTACGAGCAGTACTTC. Amino acids: CASSGSDRGSYEQYF.

This clone was picked up many times. CDR3 region: CASRPRSGTGELFF. In nucleotides, the CDR3 is TGTGCCAGCAGACCGAGGAGTGGGACCGGGGAGCTGTTTTTT. This sequence joins TRBV2 and TRBJ2-2; D unclear. V dropped 6 bases and J dropped 5 bases, with 13 bases sitting between them. Germline CDR1 SNHLY, CDR2 FYNNEI. The CDR3 contains 14 residues.